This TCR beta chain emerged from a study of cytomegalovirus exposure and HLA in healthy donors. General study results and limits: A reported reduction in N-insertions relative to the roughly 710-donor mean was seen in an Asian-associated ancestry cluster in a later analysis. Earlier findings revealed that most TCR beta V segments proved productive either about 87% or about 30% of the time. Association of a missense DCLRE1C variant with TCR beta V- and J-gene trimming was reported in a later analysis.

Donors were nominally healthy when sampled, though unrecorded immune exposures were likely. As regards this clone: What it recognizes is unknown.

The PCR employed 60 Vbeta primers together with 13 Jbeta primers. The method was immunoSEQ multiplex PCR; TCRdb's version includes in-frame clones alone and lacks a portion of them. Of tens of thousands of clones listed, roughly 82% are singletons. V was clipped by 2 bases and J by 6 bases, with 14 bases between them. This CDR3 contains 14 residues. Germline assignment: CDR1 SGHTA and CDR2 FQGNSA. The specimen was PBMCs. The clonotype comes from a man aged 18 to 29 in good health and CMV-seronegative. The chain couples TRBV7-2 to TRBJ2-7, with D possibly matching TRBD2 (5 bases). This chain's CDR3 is CASSLSRSSPEQYF. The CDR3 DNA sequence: TGTGCCAGCAGCTTAAGTCGGTCTAGCCCCGAGCAGTACTTC.